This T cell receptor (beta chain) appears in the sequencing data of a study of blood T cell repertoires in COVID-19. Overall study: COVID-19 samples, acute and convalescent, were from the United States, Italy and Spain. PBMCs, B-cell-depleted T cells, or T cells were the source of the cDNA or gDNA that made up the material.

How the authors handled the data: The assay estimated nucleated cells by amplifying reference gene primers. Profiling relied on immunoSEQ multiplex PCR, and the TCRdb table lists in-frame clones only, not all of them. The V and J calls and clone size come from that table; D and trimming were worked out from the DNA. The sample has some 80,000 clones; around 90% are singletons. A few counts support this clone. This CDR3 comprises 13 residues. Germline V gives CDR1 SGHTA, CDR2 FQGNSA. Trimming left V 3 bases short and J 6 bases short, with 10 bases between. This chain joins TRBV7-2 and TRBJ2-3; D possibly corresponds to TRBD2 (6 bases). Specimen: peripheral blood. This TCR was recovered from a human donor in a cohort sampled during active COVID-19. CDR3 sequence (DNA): TGTGCCAGCAGCTTGAAACGGGGGGATACGCAGTATTTT. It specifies CASSLKRGDTQYF.